One and the same sample provided the 5 T cell receptor beta chains below, sequenced in a study of blood T cell repertoires in COVID-19. Data came from immunoSEQ multiplex PCR; TCRdb stores just in-frame clones and leaves some out. The sample holds about 64,000 clones, roughly 88% seen once. Sequencing was done on a sample of peripheral blood. The source is a woman between 55 and 75 years old with COVID-19, enrolled during active disease.

This clone was seen ten or more times. The V call is TRBV5-4, the J call TRBJ2-7; the match to TRBD2 covers 11 bases. After removal of 9 bases from V and 2 bases from J, the junction contained 10 bases not matched to a gene. Germline CDR1 reads SGHNT; CDR2 reads YYREEE (reference sequence). The CDR3 has 15 residues. CDR3: CATSVGTSGPYEQYF. The CDR3, as DNA: TGTGCCACTTCCGTTGGGACTAGCGGACCCTACGAGCAGTACTTC.

The rearrangement joins TRBV21-1 to TRBJ1-1. TRBV21-1 is a pseudogene locus. The CDR3 totals 15 residues. The CDR3, as DNA: TGTGCCAGCAGCGTGGCGGGGGCCCAGAGCACTGAAGCTTTCTTT. It yields the protein CASSVAGAQSTEAFF.

V gene TRBV6-2 or TRBV6-3 combines with J gene TRBJ2-1; 7 nucleotides agree with TRBD1. Germline CDR1 reads MNHEY; CDR2 reads SVGEGT. CDR3 length: 17 amino acids. With 1 base clipped from V and 4 bases from J, the junction kept 10 bases outside the gene matches. The CDR3 loop reads CASSYLTGLSGYNEQFF. The CDR3 region has the DNA TGTGCCAGCAGTTACTTGACAGGGCTTTCGGGATACAATGAGCAGTTCTTC.

The J gene is TRBJ2-1, the V gene TRBV30; 11 bases align to TRBD2. The CDR3 is made up of 16 amino acids. V dropped 2 bases and J dropped 7; count of bases not matched to a gene: 10. Germline lookup yields CDR1 GTSNPN and CDR2 SVGIG (reference sequence). CDR3 sequence: CAWSQALTSGRNEQFF. The CDR3 region has the DNA TGTGCCTGGAGTCAGGCGCTTACTAGCGGGAGAAATGAGCAGTTCTTC.

This sequence joins TRBV5-1 and TRBJ1-3; D is undetermined. The CDR3 totals 17 residues. Trimming took 0 bases from V and 0 from J, leaving 13 bases between them. Per the germline V gene, CDR1 is SGHRS and CDR2 is YFSETQ. The CDR3 DNA follows: TGCGCCAGCAGCTTGGACCGGGGTTCATTCTCTGGAAACACCATATATTTT. Translated: CASSLDRGSFSGNTIYF.